These 21 T cell receptor beta chains were all obtained from the same sample, sequenced in a study of STAT5B mutations in CD4+ large granular lymphocyte leukemia. TCRdb keeps only in-frame clones here, not all; method: immunoSEQ multiplex PCR. Of about 30,000 clones in the sample, approximately 81% are singletons; the top ten hold 2.5%. Sequenced: CD4+ T cells from blood buffy coats. Receptors were obtained from a human donor in good health.

The chain uses TRBV9 and TRBJ2-7, with 8 bases matching TRBD1. Germline loops: CDR1 SGDLS, CDR2 YYNGEE. This CDR3 contains 15 residues. Losses at the gene ends were 0 bases for V and 2 bases for J; bases not matched to a gene: 4. The CDR3 region is CASSVGRGHPYEQYF. DNA for the CDR3: TGTGCCAGCAGCGTAGGCAGGGGGCACCCCTACGAGCAGTACTTC.

The rearrangement uses TRBV10-3 and TRBJ1-5, with 8 bases fitting TRBD1. Germline values: CDR1 ENHRY, CDR2 SYGVKD. The CDR3 extends over 16 amino acids. The V segment lost 2 bases and the J segment 2 bases; nucleotides outside the gene matches: 5. CDR3 nucleotides: TGTGCCATCAGTGAGGGACAGGGCCTTGGCAATCAGCCCCAGCATTTT. This gives the protein CAISEGQGLGNQPQHF.

This chain connects TRBV18 to TRBJ1-1, with D unresolved. The CDR3 length is 14 residues. Germline CDR1 reads KGHSH; CDR2 reads LQKENI. Trimming took 3 bases from V and 1 from J, leaving 9 bases between them. The CDR3 reads CASSPGSGNTEAFF. The CDR3 region has the DNA TGTGCCAGCTCACCGGGGTCAGGGAACACTGAAGCTTTCTTT. The full variable domain, with the rest looked up from reference TRBV18 and TRBJ1-1, is NAGVMQNPRHLVRRRGQEARLRCSPMKGHSHVYWYRQLPEEGLKFMVYLQKENIIDESGMPKERFSAEFPKEGPSILRIQQVVRGDSAAYFCASSPGSGNTEAFFGQGTRLTVV.

The gene calls are TRBV11-2 and TRBJ2-7; D is perhaps TRBD1 (5 bases). The germline V gene has CDR1 SGHAT and CDR2 FQNNGV. Between the trimmed V and J ends, which lost 3 bases and 6 bases, there was a span of 15 bases. This CDR3 comprises 14 residues. CDR3 region: CASSLAGLTPEQYF. DNA for the CDR3: TGTGCCAGCAGCTTGGCAGGGTTGACTCCCGAGCAGTACTTC.

This clone has a handful of counts. The rearrangement links TRBV27 to TRBJ2-3; possible D gene TRBD2, 6 bases. The V and J ends lost 4 bases and 0 bases respectively, with 11 bases between them. The CDR3 has 15 amino acids. The V gene's germline CDR1 is MNHEY and CDR2 SMNVEV (reference sequence). DNA of the CDR3: TGTGCCAGCAGTTACGCGGGGACTAGCACAGATACGCAGTATTTT. It yields the protein CASSYAGTSTDTQYF.

CDR3 protein: CASSHEGQGWDTEAFF. CDR3 bases: TGTGCCAGCAGTCACGAAGGGCAGGGATGGGACACTGAAGCTTTCTTT. The chain is built from TRBV28 and TRBJ1-1, with D maybe TRBD1 (5 bases). The CDR3 runs to 16 residues. V was clipped by 5 bases and J by 3 bases, with 19 bases between them. Germline CDR1 MDHEN, CDR2 SYDVKM.

The rearrangement uses TRBV5-8 and TRBJ2-1, with a weak D call TRBD1 (6 bases). V was clipped by 5 bases and J by 4 bases, with 16 bases between them. From germline, CDR1 is SGHTS and CDR2 YDEGEE. The CDR3 spans 15 residues. In nucleotides, the CDR3 is TGTGCCAGCAGTCAACCCGGGACACGATACAATGAGCAGTTCTTC. It is translated as CASSQPGTRYNEQFF.

The chain is built from TRBV12-5 and TRBJ2-5; D gene uncertain. The V gene's germline CDR1 is LGHNT and CDR2 FRNRAP. The ends were cut back, 2 bases at V and 1 base at J, with 11 bases in the middle. The CDR3 has 15 residues. The CDR3 DNA reads TGTGCTAGTGGTTTGAGTGCAGTCAGCCAAGAGACCCAGTACTTC. Protein: CASGLSAVSQETQYF.

The V and J genes are TRBV6-6 and TRBJ2-3; 7 bases map to TRBD2. V gave up 6 bases and J gave up 8 bases; unmatched junction bases: 8. This CDR3 has 13 residues. Germline CDR1 MNHNY, CDR2 SVGAGI (reference sequence). The CDR3 is CASRLGRGGTQYF. CDR3 coding DNA: TGTGCCAGCAGGCTGGGGAGGGGAGGTACGCAGTATTTT.

The gene calls are TRBV7-6 and TRBJ2-1, with D hard to call. From germline, CDR1 is SGHVS and CDR2 FNYEAQ. The CDR3 runs to 13 residues. The ends were cut back, 5 bases at V and 0 bases at J, with 5 bases in the middle. The CDR3 nucleotides are TGTGCCAGCAGCCGGGTCTCCTACAATGAGCAGTTCTTC. The encoded protein is CASSRVSYNEQFF.

This rearrangement joins TRBV19 to TRBJ2-2; D perhaps matches TRBD1 (5 bases). From germline, CDR1 is LNHDA and CDR2 SQIVND (reference sequence). There are 15 residues in the CDR3. The V end was cut by 4 bases, the J end by 0 bases, with 9 bases between. The CDR3 DNA follows: TGTGCCAGTAGTACCACGACAGCGAACACCGGGGAGCTGTTTTTT. It yields the protein CASSTTTANTGELFF.

V usage is TRBV9 and J usage is TRBJ2-1; 7 bases match TRBD1. The V and J ends lost 2 bases and 4 bases, in that order; junction bases with no gene match: 0. Germline V gene sequence: CDR1 SGDLS, CDR2 YYNGEE. CDR3 size: 13 residues. The CDR3: CASSVGQYNEQFF. CDR3 nucleotides: TGTGCCAGCAGCGTGGGACAGTACAATGAGCAGTTCTTC.

This chain joins TRBV28 and TRBJ1-5; 7 nucleotides line up with TRBD1. This CDR3 has 15 amino acids. Germline-derived CDR1 and CDR2 are MDHEN and SYDVKM. With V trimmed by 5 bases and J by 5 bases, 9 bases remained unmatched. The CDR3 DNA reads TGTGCCAGCAGTACCGGGGGAGGGGGCCATCAGCCCCAGCATTTT. Amino acid sequence: CASSTGGGGHQPQHF.

This clone was counted once. The chain combines TRBV6-1 with TRBJ1-6, with D hard to call. Germline V CDR1 and CDR2: MNHNS, SASEGT. V was clipped by 2 bases and J by 0 bases, with 8 bases between them. The CDR3 totals 16 residues. The CDR3 DNA sequence: TGTGCCAGCAGTGAACGGGCGTACTCCTATAATTCACCCCTCCACTTT. Protein: CASSERAYSYNSPLHF.

This sequence joins TRBV4-2 and TRBJ2-1, with unresolved D. Germline V gene sequence: CDR1 LGHNA, CDR2 YNFKEQ. V lost 1 base, J lost 8 bases, and 9 bases lay in between. The CDR3 totals 13 residues. The CDR3 DNA follows: TGTGCCAGCAGCCAAGGACGGCAGGATGAGCAGTTCTTC. It yields the protein CASSQGRQDEQFF.

V usage is TRBV18 and J usage is TRBJ2-2; D is undetermined. The CDR3 has 14 residues. Deletions cut 6 bases from V and 0 bases from J, with 8 bases between. CDR1 is KGHSH and CDR2 is LQKENI in the germline V gene. The CDR3 nucleotides are TGTGCCAGCTCCCCCCTCCCGAACACCGGGGAGCTGTTTTTT. This translates into CASSPLPNTGELFF. Full variable domain (outside the CDR3, taken from reference TRBV18 and TRBJ2-2): NAGVMQNPRHLVRRRGQEARLRCSPMKGHSHVYWYRQLPEEGLKFMVYLQKENIIDESGMPKERFSAEFPKEGPSILRIQQVVRGDSAAYFCASSPLPNTGELFFGEGSRLTVL.

This clone has only one observation. The chain employs TRBV28 and TRBJ1-2, with D possibly matching TRBD1 (5 bases). Germline assignment: CDR1 MDHEN and CDR2 SYDVKM. CDR3 length: 13 amino acids. The V end was cut by 6 bases, the J end by 3 bases, with 11 bases between. The CDR3 DNA reads TGTGCCAGCAGCCTGGGGGGGGACTATGGCTACACCTTC. Amino acid sequence: CASSLGGDYGYTF.

The chain couples TRBV6-1 to TRBJ2-3, with 13 bases identical to TRBD2. There are 20 residues in the CDR3. Germline CDR1 MNHNS, CDR2 SASEGT. V shed 4 bases and J 1 base; nucleotides not matched to a gene: 14. The CDR3 coding sequence is TGTGCCAGCAGTGCCCGGCCCGGACTAGCGGGAGTGTGGGGCACAGATACGCAGTATTTT. Translated: CASSARPGLAGVWGTDTQYF.

The chain uses TRBV19 and TRBJ2-2, with D uncertain. The CDR3 has 14 residues. Germline V gene lookup returns CDR1 LNHDA and CDR2 SQIVND (reference sequence). Trimming removed 6 bases at V and 1 base at J, with 9 bases between. The CDR3 DNA follows: TGTGCCAGTAGCCTTGGACGGAACACCGGGGAGCTGTTTTTT. This codes for CASSLGRNTGELFF.

The genes are TRBV7-2 and TRBJ2-3; perhaps TRBD2 as D (5 bases). V was pared by 5 bases and J by 6 bases, with 9 bases between. In germline, CDR1 is SGHTA, CDR2 FQGNSA. This CDR3 spans 12 amino acids. The chain's CDR3 is CASSLTGDTQYF. The CDR3, as DNA: TGTGCCAGCAGCCTCACGGGGGATACGCAGTATTTT.

This chain uses TRBV5-6 with TRBJ1-1, with D uncertain. The germline V gene encodes CDR1 SGHDT and CDR2 YYEEEE. V was trimmed by 4 bases and J by 0 bases, leaving 13 bases between them. The CDR3 contains 15 residues. The CDR3 coding sequence is TGTGCCAGCAGCCCACGGCAAGCGATGAACACTGAAGCTTTCTTT. Translation: CASSPRQAMNTEAFF.